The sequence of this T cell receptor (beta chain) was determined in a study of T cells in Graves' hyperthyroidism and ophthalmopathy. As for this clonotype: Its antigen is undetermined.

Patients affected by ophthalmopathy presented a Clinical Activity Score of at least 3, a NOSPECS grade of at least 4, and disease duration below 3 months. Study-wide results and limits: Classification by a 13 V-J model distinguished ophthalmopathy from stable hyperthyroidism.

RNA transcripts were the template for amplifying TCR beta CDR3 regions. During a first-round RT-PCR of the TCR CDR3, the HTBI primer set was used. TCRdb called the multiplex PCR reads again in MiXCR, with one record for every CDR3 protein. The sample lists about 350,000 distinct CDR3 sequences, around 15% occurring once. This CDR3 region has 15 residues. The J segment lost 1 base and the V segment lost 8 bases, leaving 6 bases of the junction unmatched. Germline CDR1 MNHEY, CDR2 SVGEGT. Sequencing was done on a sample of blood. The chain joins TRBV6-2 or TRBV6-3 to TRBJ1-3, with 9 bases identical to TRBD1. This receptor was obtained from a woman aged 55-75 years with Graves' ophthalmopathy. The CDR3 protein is CASWDRVGSGNTIYF. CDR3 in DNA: TGTGCCAGCTGGGACAGGGTTGGATCTGGAAACACCATATATTTT.